This TCR beta chain was obtained from a study of identical twins. General study findings and limits: Insertion counts were lower in abundant cord blood beta clonotypes, a trend that memory repertoires did not show. Partly confounded zero-insertion analyses could result from invariant MAIT and iNKT cells.

This CDR3 region has 14 residues. Trimming removed 4 bases from V and 1 base from J, with 10 bases in between. TCRdb re-called the 5' RACE reads through MiXCR, storing one row per CDR3 protein. The repertoire holds some 690,000 distinct CDR3 sequences, with approximately 21% as singletons. In this sample, this clonotype turned up many times. Its target is not known. The sample was also linked to a second study, of T cells expressing NK-cell markers. In that study: In several experiments, sorting was restricted to alpha-beta TCR T cells by an anti-gamma-delta TCR antibody.

The chain links TRBV12-3 or TRBV12-4 to TRBJ2-5; tentative D call: TRBD1 (6 bases). This receptor was obtained from a woman aged 18-29 years in good health. Source material: PBMCs. Here the CDR3 DNA reads TGTGCCAGCAGTTGGGGACACGTCCAAGAGACCCAGTACTTC. Amino acid sequence: CASSWGHVQETQYF.